The clone carrying this TCR beta chain was found once. Its antigen is as yet unknown. Libraries were prepared by immunoSEQ multiplex PCR; TCRdb keeps only in-frame clonotypes and omits some of them. The table shows roughly 200,000 clones, with approximately 91% occurring only once. The data belong to a study of T cell responses to AZD1222 COVID-19 vaccine. Whole-study results and caveats: Of spike-specific TCRs, nearly half reportedly target regions left unmutated in variants. Repertoire sampling occurred only after the peak T cell response. Donors were mostly white British, more females; clonal diversity possibly underestimated.

V was cut by 4 bases and J by 6 bases, with 19 bases left in between. Germline V CDR1 and CDR2: LGHDT, YNNKEL (reference sequence). The CDR3 spans 17 residues. This rearrangement joins TRBV3-1 (or the pseudogene TRBV3-2) to TRBJ1-6; no clear D. The source is an adult who received the AZD1222 COVID-19 vaccine. The material sequenced was peripheral blood, taken 28 days after the second AZD1222 dose. CDR3 in DNA: TGTGCCAGCAGCCCCAAAGTCATTGGGAGAGGTAATTCACCCCTCCACTTT. It translates to CASSPKVIGRGNSPLHF.